The 27 T cell receptor beta chains below all came from one sample that was sequenced in a study of blood T cells in healthy people across ages. The use of a sample-barcoded 5' primer and a J-beta primer mix characterized a second PCR of about 7 to 12 cycles. Each CDR3 protein gets one entry after TCRdb re-called the 5' RACE reads with MiXCR. The data hold over 750,000 distinct CDR3 sequences, with more than 20% observed a single time. These data were likewise used in another study, on T cells of mothers and their children.

Sequenced: blood. The receptors shown here come from a boy between 10 and 17 years old in good health.

This clonotype was detected only a few times. J is TRBJ1-2 and V is TRBV10-3; D not certain. The CDR3 length is 17 residues. V lost 4 bases, J lost 0 bases, and 18 bases lay in between. Germline CDR1 reads ENHRY; CDR2 reads SYGVKD. CDR3 bases: TGTGCCATCAGTGTGTACACGGAAGAGTTTGCTAACTATGGCTACACCTTC. Encoded protein: CAISVYTEEFANYGYTF.

The rearrangement links TRBV10-2 to TRBJ2-1, with 9 bases aligning to TRBD2. The CDR3 covers 19 residues. CDR1 and CDR2 (germline): WSHSY, SAAADI. Trimming took 0 bases from V and 7 from J; bases not matched to a gene: 16. The DNA for the CDR3 is TGCGCCAGCAGTGAGTCGGCGGGACCGAGTAGCGGGAGCGGGAATGAGCAGTTCTTC. Its translation is CASSESAGPSSGSGNEQFF.

This clonotype was seen only a few times. The chain uses TRBV4-1 and TRBJ2-7; 9 bases are a match to TRBD1. Germline loops: CDR1 MGHRA, CDR2 YSYEKL. Trimming removed 0 bases from V and 7 bases from J; junction bases left unmatched: 7. This CDR3 contains 15 residues. CDR3 in DNA: TGCGCCAGCAGCCAAGAAGGGACAGGGCAGGCTGAGCAGTACTTC. It translates to CASSQEGTGQAEQYF.

This chain joins TRBV29-1 and TRBJ2-7; tentatively, D is TRBD2 (5 bases). Trimming shortened V by 7 bases and J by 3 bases, and 19 bases separated the two germline ends. CDR3 size: 14 residues. Germline lookup yields CDR1 SQVTM and CDR2 ANQGSEA. DNA for the CDR3: TGCAGCGCCGTGGGAGCCGGGAATCTCTACGAGCAGTACTTC. Amino acid sequence: CSAVGAGNLYEQYF.

The chain employs TRBV6-5 and TRBJ2-5; the D gene is possibly TRBD1 (5 bases). Per germline, CDR1 MNHEY and CDR2 SVGAGI. This CDR3 comprises 15 residues. Trimming stripped 4 bases from V and 1 base from J, with 13 bases between. CDR3 in DNA: TGTGCCAGCAGTTCCCCAGGGAAGGGCCAAGAGACCCAGTACTTC. Translated: CASSSPGKGQETQYF.

The V gene is TRBV3-1, the J gene TRBJ2-5; 9 nucleotides line up with TRBD2. V lost 2 bases and J lost 5; bases outside the gene matches: 6. CDR1 and CDR2 (germline): LGHDT, YNNKEL (reference sequence). The CDR3 sequence is 15 residues long. CDR3 sequence reads: CASSQPTSGWETQYF. In nucleotides, the CDR3 is TGTGCCAGCAGCCAACCGACTAGCGGTTGGGAGACCCAGTACTTC.

The chain employs TRBV7-9 and TRBJ2-3; 10 bases line up with TRBD1. The CDR3 extends over 15 amino acids. CDR1 and CDR2 from the germline V gene are SEHNR and FQNEAQ (reference sequence). V lost 5 bases and J lost 6; bases outside the gene matches: 8. This CDR3 is CASSIWTGGADTQYF. For the CDR3, the DNA is TGTGCCAGCAGCATTTGGACAGGGGGGGCCGATACGCAGTATTTT.

The chain carries TRBV28 and TRBJ2-3; 10 positions agree with TRBD2. The junction had 6 bases not matched to a gene; V was cut back by 1 base and J by 14 bases. The CDR3 is 13 amino acids. The V gene's germline CDR1 is MDHEN and CDR2 SYDVKM. CDR3 in DNA: TGTGCCAGCAGTTTATTAGCGGGAGGATTCTGGTATTTT. Amino acid sequence: CASSLLAGGFWYF.

This clonotype was found many times. The V call is TRBV4-3, the J call TRBJ1-5; D gene unclear. CDR1 is LGHNA and CDR2 is YSLEER in the germline V gene. Trimming left V 1 base short and J 4 bases short, with 5 bases between. The CDR3 runs to 13 residues. CDR3 loop: CASSQGINQPQHF. The CDR3 nucleotides read TGCGCCAGCAGCCAAGGGATAAATCAGCCCCAGCATTTT.

The sample holds a few counts of this clonotype. J is TRBJ2-7 and V is TRBV7-9; 12 nucleotides agree with TRBD2. Per germline, CDR1 SEHNR and CDR2 FQNEAQ (reference sequence). With V trimmed by 5 bases and J by 6 bases, 5 bases remained unmatched. The CDR3 is 14 residues long. Written as DNA, the CDR3 is TGTGCCAGCAGCCCTAGCGGGGGGGGCGCCGAGCAGTACTTC. Protein sequence: CASSPSGGGAEQYF.

This clonotype appeared a few times. The chain carries TRBV20-1 and TRBJ2-7; a weak D match, TRBD2 (6 bases). V lost 6 bases to trimming and J lost 4 bases, with 22 bases between them. Germline V gene lookup returns CDR1 DFQATT and CDR2 SNEGSKA (reference sequence). The CDR3 loop spans 15 amino acids. CDR3 DNA sequence: TGCAGTGCCCTCGTTGAAGGGGAGGTTCGATACGAGCAGTACTTC. It translates to CSALVEGEVRYEQYF.

This clonotype was observed a handful of times. The chain employs TRBV2 and TRBJ2-7, with TRBD2 matching over 7 bases. Looked up from germline, CDR1 is SNHLY and CDR2 is FYNNEI. V was pared by 11 bases and J by 9 bases, with 16 bases of the junction left unmatched. CDR3 size: 13 residues. The CDR3 here is CAGTTGGSFRQYF. The CDR3, as DNA: TGTGCCGGGACGACTGGCGGGAGTTTTAGGCAGTACTTC.

The chain uses TRBV20-1 and TRBJ2-5, with D perhaps matching TRBD1 (5 bases). The CDR3 has 14 amino acids. Per the germline V gene, CDR1 is DFQATT and CDR2 is SNEGSKA (reference sequence). V lost 3 bases and J lost 5, with 16 bases in between. DNA for the CDR3: TGCAGTGCTAGGGCCCAGGGCTTAGGGGAGACCCAGTACTTC. This codes for CSARAQGLGETQYF.

This chain uses TRBV29-1 with TRBJ2-7, with D possibly TRBD1 on 5 matching bases. The CDR3 has 12 residues. Germline CDR1 SQVTM, CDR2 ANQGSEA. Between the trimmed V and J ends, which lost 6 bases and 6 bases, there was a span of 15 bases. This chain's CDR3 is CSVGVQGLEQYF. CDR3 coding DNA: TGCAGCGTCGGTGTGCAGGGTCTCGAGCAGTACTTC.

This chain joins TRBV20-1 and TRBJ2-3; 10 bases agree with TRBD2. CDR1 and CDR2 from the germline V gene are DFQATT and SNEGSKA (reference sequence). The CDR3 contains 15 residues. After removal of 3 bases from V and 6 bases from J, the junction contained 9 bases not matched to a gene. The CDR3 sequence: CSASLASGGLDTQYF. Written as DNA, the CDR3 is TGCAGTGCTAGTCTGGCTAGCGGGGGTCTTGATACGCAGTATTTT.

This clonotype has more than one count but fewer than ten. The CDR3 region is CASSQGSITLGTQYF. CDR3 DNA: TGTGCCAGCAGCCAAGGATCGATTACCCTGGGGACCCAGTACTTC. The chain links TRBV7-2 to TRBJ2-5; D not resolved. Germline V gene sequence: CDR1 SGHTA, CDR2 FQGNSA. The germline V and J ends were trimmed by 5 bases and 7 bases, with 20 bases remaining between them. CDR3 size: 15 residues. Looking up the rest from reference TRBV7-2 and TRBJ2-5 gives the full variable domain: GAGVSQSPSNKVTEKGKDVELRCDPISGHTALYWYRQSLGQGLEFLIYFQGNSAPDKSGLPSDRFSAERTGGSVSTLTIQRTQQEDSAVYLCASSQGSITLGTQYFGPGTRLLVL.

The chain links TRBV3-1 to TRBJ2-5; D is unresolved. This CDR3 has 15 residues. Germline CDR1 LGHDT, CDR2 YNNKEL (reference sequence). V was cut by 0 bases and J by 5 bases, with 13 bases left in between. CDR3 sequence (DNA): TGTGCCAGCAGCCAAGAGGCGGTCGTGGGGGAGACCCAGTACTTC. Translated: CASSQEAVVGETQYF.

This rearrangement joins TRBV18 to TRBJ2-5; D gene unclear. The CDR3 is made up of 13 amino acids. Trimming took off 6 bases at V and 0 bases at J, with 8 bases between the two ends. The germline CDR1 and CDR2 sequences are KGHSH and LQKENI. CDR3 residues: CASSQSYQETQYF. Written as DNA, the CDR3 is TGTGCCAGCTCTCAGTCTTACCAAGAGACCCAGTACTTC. The entire variable domain, with the rest obtained from reference TRBV18 and TRBJ2-5, is as follows: NAGVMQNPRHLVRRRGQEARLRCSPMKGHSHVYWYRQLPEEGLKFMVYLQKENIIDESGMPKERFSAEFPKEGPSILRIQQVVRGDSAAYFCASSQSYQETQYFGPGTRLLVL.

The CDR3 sequence: CASRTTGAWPEQYF. The CDR3 bases are TGTGCCAGCAGGACGACAGGTGCTTGGCCGGAGCAGTACTTC. The V call is TRBV6-5, the J call TRBJ2-1, with D tentatively TRBD1 (6 bases). The J call is in doubt because the DNA end fits TRBJ2-7 better. The CDR3 has 14 amino acids. Germline V gene data show CDR1 as MNHEY and CDR2 as SVGAGI.

This sequence joins TRBV7-9 and TRBJ2-5; TRBD1 aligns across 10 bases. The J call may be incorrect, as the DNA end agrees better with TRBJ2-1. Germline V lookup: CDR1 SEHNR, CDR2 FQNEAQ (reference sequence). The CDR3 runs to 15 residues. CDR3 sequence (DNA): TGTGCCAGCAGCTTAGTCGGGACAGGGGAAAATGAGCAGTTCTTC. Translation: CASSLVGTGENEQFF.

This clonotype came up a few times. The gene calls are TRBV4-3 and TRBJ1-2; the match to TRBD1 covers 9 bases. The V gene's germline CDR1 is LGHNA and CDR2 YSLEER. The CDR3 length is 14 residues. J gave up 4 bases and V 3 bases, and 3 bases lay outside the gene matches. The CDR3 nucleotides read TGCGCCAGCAGCCACCTGGACAGGGGCTATGGCTACACCTTC. Protein product: CASSHLDRGYGYTF.

The chain joins TRBV7-2 to TRBJ2-5; perhaps TRBD2 as D (7 bases). The CDR3 is 13 residues long. Germline CDR1 SGHTA, CDR2 FQGNSA. Trimming left V 5 bases short and J 11 bases short, with 18 bases between. CDR3 amino acids: CASSHMGAGEQYF. DNA of the CDR3: TGTGCCAGCAGCCATATGGGGGCGGGGGAGCAGTACTTC.

The chain employs TRBV3-1 and TRBJ2-7, with 7 bases fitting TRBD1. Germline CDR1 and CDR2: LGHDT and YNNKEL (reference sequence). V shed 4 bases and J 1 base; nucleotides not matched to a gene: 7. This CDR3 has 15 residues. The CDR3 region has the DNA TGTGCCAGCAGCCCTAGCCCGGGACAGTCCTACGAGCAGTACTTC. Translation gives CASSPSPGQSYEQYF.

This clonotype was observed a few times. The gene calls are TRBV27 and TRBJ2-1; the match to TRBD1 covers 7 bases. Per germline, CDR1 MNHEY and CDR2 SMNVEV (reference sequence). V shed 4 bases, J shed 6 bases, and the junction held 3 bases outside the gene matches. The CDR3 totals 13 residues. Written as DNA, the CDR3 is TGTGCCAGCAGTTGGGACAGACTCAATGAGCAGTTCTTC. It yields the protein CASSWDRLNEQFF.

The rearrangement links TRBV6-1 to TRBJ2-4; D call uncertain. The CDR3 is 13 amino acids. Per the germline V gene, CDR1 is MNHNS and CDR2 is SASEGT. V was trimmed by 6 bases and J by 5 bases, leaving 11 bases between them. For the CDR3, the DNA is TGTGCCAGCAGAGTCAAGATCGAAAACATTCAGTACTTC. Translated, it gives CASRVKIENIQYF.

This chain's CDR3 is CASSLDQGTDTQYF. CDR3 in DNA: TGTGCCAGCAGCTTAGATCAGGGTACAGATACGCAGTATTTT. The chain recombines TRBV7-8 with TRBJ2-3, with TRBD1 as a possible D gene (5 bases). The CDR3 totals 14 residues. The germline V and J ends were trimmed by 1 base and 3 bases, with 8 bases remaining between them. Per the germline V gene, CDR1 is SGHVS and CDR2 is FQNEAQ.

The chain links TRBV29-1 to TRBJ2-5; D gene unclear. This CDR3 is built from 12 residues. V lost 5 bases and J 2 bases, leaving 9 bases between the germline ends. The germline CDR1 and CDR2 sequences are SQVTM and ANQGSEA. The CDR3 sequence: CSVFKGQETQYF. The CDR3 bases are TGCAGCGTTTTTAAGGGACAAGAGACCCAGTACTTC.